These T cell receptor beta chains were read from a single sample in a study of shared clonotypes between healthy human individuals. Assay: immunoSEQ multiplex PCR; the TCRdb copy retains only in-frame clones and omits some. The table has over a million clones, approximately 96% seen once. The sample comprised naive CD4+ T cells sorted from blood. Receptor source: a man younger than 40 in good health. Each CDR3 is given with its conserved first and last residue. A D gene is named only where the DNA matches it firmly. Some rows mark clone size as missing; the rest say once, few, many or name a class of expanded clone.

TRBV5-1	15	TRBD2	TRBJ2-1	.	TGCGCCAGCAGCCTGGGACTAGCGGGATACAATGAGCAGTTCTTC	CASSLGLAGYNEQFF
TRBV2	12	.	TRBJ2-3	.	TGTGCCAGCAGGTCGGGGGCAGATACGCAGTATTTT	CASRSGADTQYF
TRBV11-2	15	.	TRBJ2-2	.	TGTGCCAGCAGCCGATGGGGTAGGGGCACCGGGGAGCTGTTTTTT	CASSRWGRGTGELFF
TRBV5-1	16	.	TRBJ1-3	once	TGCGCCAGCAGCTTGGGACAGATGAGCTCTGGAAACACCATATATTTT	CASSLGQMSSGNTIYF
TRBV4-1	17	.	TRBJ2-3	.	TGCGCCAGCAGCCAAGCGTTACAGGCTAGGACCACAGATACGCAGTATTTT	CASSQALQARTTDTQYF
TRBV10-3	14	TRBD2	TRBJ2-7	once	TGTGCCATCTCCTTCGGGGCGGGAGGGCCTGAGCAGTACTTC	CAISFGAGGPEQYF
TRBV5-1	13	TRBD1	TRBJ1-1	.	TGCGCCAGCAACTCGGTTGAGGGGGCCAAAGCTTTCTTT	CASNSVEGAKAFF
TRBV10-1	12	.	TRBJ2-1	.	TGCGCCAGCAGTCCTTTAGCTGGTGAGCAGTTCTTC	CASSPLAGEQFF
TRBV7-2	16	.	TRBJ2-1	.	TGTGCCAGCAGAAACTACAGAGGGCGGGACTACAATGAGCAGTTCTTC	CASRNYRGRDYNEQFF
TRBV19	15	.	TRBJ2-3	.	TGTGCCAGTAGTCTGAGGGAGGCGGGCACAGATACGCAGTATTTT	CASSLREAGTDTQYF
TRBV9	16	.	TRBJ2-3	.	TGTGCCAGCAGCGGACAAACAAGGTTGGGCACAGATACGCAGTATTTT	CASSGQTRLGTDTQYF
TRBV2	15	.	TRBJ2-7	.	TGTGCCAGCAGCCGAGATCTAGCGCAGGGTTACGAGCAGTACTTC	CASSRDLAQGYEQYF
TRBV6-6	16	.	TRBJ1-1	.	TGTGCCAGCAGTTACGCCCTCACGGGAATGAACACTGAAGCTTTCTTT	CASSYALTGMNTEAFF
TRBV28	15	.	TRBJ2-1	.	TGTGCCAGCAGTTTCTGGGGGATCACCTACAATGAGCAGTTCTTC	CASSFWGITYNEQFF
TRBV10-3	13	.	TRBJ2-2	.	TGTGCCATCAGTGAAGTAGTCACCGGGGAGCTGTTTTTT	CAISEVVTGELFF
TRBV9	14	.	TRBJ2-2	.	TGTGCCAGCAGCGTAGGACTAGGCGTCGGGGAGCTGTTTTTT	CASSVGLGVGELFF
TRBV5-4	15	TRBD1	TRBJ2-7	.	TGTGCCAGCAGCCATCGGACAGGGGGCGTGGACGAGCAGTACTTC	CASSHRTGGVDEQYF
TRBV7-9	15	.	TRBJ2-1	.	TGTGCCAGCAGCTTTAACAGGGAAGGGGTAGATGAGCAGTTCTTC	CASSFNREGVDEQFF
TRBV11-2	14	TRBD1	TRBJ2-3	.	TGTGCCAGCAGCCCACAGGGGGTCACAGATACGCAGTATTTT	CASSPQGVTDTQYF
TRBV5-4	16	.	TRBJ1-1	.	TGTGCCAGCAGCCCCCCTAAGGGTATCTCGAACACTGAAGCTTTCTTT	CASSPPKGISNTEAFF
TRBV6-5	14	.	TRBJ1-5	.	TGTGCCAGCACCGAGGGGCCTGGCAATCAGCCCCAGCATTTT	CASTEGPGNQPQHF
TRBV6-5	14	.	TRBJ2-1	.	TGTGCCAGCAGTTACGGTGCGGGATACAATGAGCAGTTCTTC	CASSYGAGYNEQFF
TRBV28	15	TRBD2	TRBJ2-1	.	TGTGCCAGCAGTTTACTGACTAGCGGGAGCAATGAGCAGTTCTTC	CASSLLTSGSNEQFF
TRBV5-1	15	TRBD1	TRBJ2-2	.	TGCGCCACCCTAGAAGGGGGCGCGAGAACCGGGGAGCTGTTTTTT	CATLEGGARTGELFF
TRBV18	19	.	TRBJ2-3	.	TGTGCCAGCTCCCCCTTACAACTAGGGCCCTCCAGGAACACAGATACGCAGTATTTT	CASSPLQLGPSRNTDTQYF
TRBV6-6	15	.	TRBJ1-3	.	TGTGCCAGCAGTTACTCGGCTCTGGGGGGAAACACCATATATTTT	CASSYSALGGNTIYF
TRBV10-3	15	TRBD1	TRBJ2-3	.	TGTGCCATCAGCGGGACAGGACGACTCTTAAATACGCAGTATTTT	CAISGTGRLLNTQYF
TRBV5-1	13	.	TRBJ1-2	once	TGCGCCAGCAGCCCGACAGCGACCTATGGCTACACCTTC	CASSPTATYGYTF
TRBV6-5	14	TRBD1	TRBJ1-5	few	TGTGCCAGCAGTTACGGACAGGGGAATCAGCCCCAGCATTTT	CASSYGQGNQPQHF
TRBV27	15	.	TRBJ2-7	.	TGTGCCAGCAGTCCCGGGAGTTTGAGCTCCTACGAGCAGTACTTC	CASSPGSLSSYEQYF
TRBV9	16	TRBD2	TRBJ2-3	.	TGTGCCAGCAGCGCGGGACTAGCGGGTTACACAGATACGCAGTATTTT	CASSAGLAGYTDTQYF
TRBV27	13	.	TRBJ2-1	.	TGTGCCAGCAGTTTGACTAGATACAATGAGCAGTTCTTC	CASSLTRYNEQFF
TRBV5-1	14	.	TRBJ1-4	.	TGCGCCAGCAGCTCCCAGGGGCTTCATGAAAAACTGTTTTTT	CASSSQGLHEKLFF
TRBV14	13	.	TRBJ1-1	.	TGTGCCAGCAGCCAACAGGGGAACACTGAAGCTTTCTTT	CASSQQGNTEAFF
TRBV28	13	.	TRBJ2-7	.	TGTGCCAGCAGTCGCCCGGCGTCCTACGAGCAGTACTTC	CASSRPASYEQYF
TRBV7-9	16	TRBD2	TRBJ2-1	once	TGTGCCAGCAGTTTAACGGGACTAGCGGACTACAATGAGCAGTTCTTC	CASSLTGLADYNEQFF
TRBV14	14	TRBD1	TRBJ1-4	.	TGTGCCAGCAGACCTCAGGGGGCCGGTGAAAAACTGTTTTTT	CASRPQGAGEKLFF
TRBV5-5	14	TRBD2	TRBJ2-5	.	TGTGCCAGCACCTTGATAGCGGGAATAGAGACCCAGTACTTC	CASTLIAGIETQYF
TRBV11-2	17	.	TRBJ2-1	.	TGTGCCAGCAGCTTATACCAGATCCCCCGCGAACGAGGTGAGCAGTTCTTC	CASSLYQIPRERGEQFF
TRBV4-3	16	TRBD2	TRBJ2-7	.	TGCGCCAGCAGCCAAGAAGATGGGGGAGGGCCTTACGAGCAGTACTTC	CASSQEDGGGPYEQYF
TRBV4-2	16	.	TRBJ1-1	.	TGTGCCAGCAGCCCGGGATCGACAGGAGCAGGGTCTGAAGCTTTCTTT	CASSPGSTGAGSEAFF
TRBV28	13	.	TRBJ1-5	.	TGTGCCAGCAGTTTACAGCCCAATCAGCCCCAGCATTTT	CASSLQPNQPQHF